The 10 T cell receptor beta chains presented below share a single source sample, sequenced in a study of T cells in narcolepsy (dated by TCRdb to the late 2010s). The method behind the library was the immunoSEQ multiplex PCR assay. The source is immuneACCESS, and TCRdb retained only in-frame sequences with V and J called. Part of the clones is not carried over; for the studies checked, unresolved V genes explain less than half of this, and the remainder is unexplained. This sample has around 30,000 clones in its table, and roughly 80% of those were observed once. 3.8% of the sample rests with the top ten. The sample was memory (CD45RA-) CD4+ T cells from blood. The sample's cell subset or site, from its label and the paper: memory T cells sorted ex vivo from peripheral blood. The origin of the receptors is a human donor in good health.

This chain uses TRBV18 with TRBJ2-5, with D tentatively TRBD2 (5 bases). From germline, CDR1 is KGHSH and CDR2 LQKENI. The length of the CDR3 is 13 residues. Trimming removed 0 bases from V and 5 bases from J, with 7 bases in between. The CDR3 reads CASSPPGSETQYF. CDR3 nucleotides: TGTGCCAGCTCACCACCGGGGAGTGAGACCCAGTACTTC.

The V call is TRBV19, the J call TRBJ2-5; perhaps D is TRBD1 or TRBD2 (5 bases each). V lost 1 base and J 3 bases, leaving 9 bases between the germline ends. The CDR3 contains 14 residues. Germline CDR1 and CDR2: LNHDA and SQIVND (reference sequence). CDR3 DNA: TGTGCCAGTAGTATAGTGGGGACGGAAGAGACCCAGTACTTC. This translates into CASSIVGTEETQYF.

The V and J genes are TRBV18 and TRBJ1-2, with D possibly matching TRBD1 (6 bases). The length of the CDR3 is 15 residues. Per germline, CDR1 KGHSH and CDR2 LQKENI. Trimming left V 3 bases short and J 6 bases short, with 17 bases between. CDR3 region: CASSPRSGASDGYTF. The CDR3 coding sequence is TGTGCCAGCTCACCTAGGTCAGGGGCAAGCGATGGCTACACCTTC.

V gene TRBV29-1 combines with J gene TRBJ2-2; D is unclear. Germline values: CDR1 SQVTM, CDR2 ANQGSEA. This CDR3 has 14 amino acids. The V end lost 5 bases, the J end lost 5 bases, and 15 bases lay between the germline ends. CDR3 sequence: CSVFPMGQTGELFF. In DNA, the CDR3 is TGCAGCGTTTTCCCTATGGGCCAAACCGGGGAGCTGTTTTTT.

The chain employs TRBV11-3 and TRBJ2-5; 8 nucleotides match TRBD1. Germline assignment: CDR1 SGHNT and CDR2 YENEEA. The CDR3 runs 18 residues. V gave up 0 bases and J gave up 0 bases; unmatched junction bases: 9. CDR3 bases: TGTGCCAGCAGCTTAGACTCGGCGACAGGGGCCTACCAAGAGACCCAGTACTTC. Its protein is CASSLDSATGAYQETQYF.

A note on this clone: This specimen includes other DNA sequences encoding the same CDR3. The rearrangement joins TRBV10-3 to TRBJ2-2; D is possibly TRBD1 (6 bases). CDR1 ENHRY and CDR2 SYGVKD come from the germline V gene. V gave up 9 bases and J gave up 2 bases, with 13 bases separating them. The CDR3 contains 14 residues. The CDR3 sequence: CAMGRTVNTGELFF. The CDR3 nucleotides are TGTGCCATGGGGCGGACAGTAAACACCGGGGAGCTGTTTTTT.

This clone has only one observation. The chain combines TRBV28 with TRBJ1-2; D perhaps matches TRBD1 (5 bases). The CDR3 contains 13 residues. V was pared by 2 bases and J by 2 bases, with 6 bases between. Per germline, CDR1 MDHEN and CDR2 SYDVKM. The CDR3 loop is CASSLAGNYGYTF. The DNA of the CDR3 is TGTGCCAGCAGTTTAGCAGGGAACTATGGCTACACCTTC.

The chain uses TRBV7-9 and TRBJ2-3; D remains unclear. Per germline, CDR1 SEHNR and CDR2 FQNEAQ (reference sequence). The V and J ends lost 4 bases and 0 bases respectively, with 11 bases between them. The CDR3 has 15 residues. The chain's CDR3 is CASSSDLGSTDTQYF. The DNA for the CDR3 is TGTGCCAGCAGCTCGGACCTGGGGAGCACAGATACGCAGTATTTT. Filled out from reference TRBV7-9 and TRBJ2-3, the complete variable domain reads DTGVSQNPRHKITKRGQNVTFRCDPISEHNRLYWYRQTLGQGPEFLTYFQNEAQLEKSRLLSDRFSAERPKGSFSTLEIQRTEQGDSAMYLCASSSDLGSTDTQYFGPGTRLTVL.

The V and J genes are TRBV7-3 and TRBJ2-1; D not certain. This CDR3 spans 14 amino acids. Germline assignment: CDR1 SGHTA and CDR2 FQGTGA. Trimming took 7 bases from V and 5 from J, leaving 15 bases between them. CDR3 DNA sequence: TGTGCCAGCAAAAGCGACTTCAAACACAATGAGCAGTTCTTC. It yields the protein CASKSDFKHNEQFF.

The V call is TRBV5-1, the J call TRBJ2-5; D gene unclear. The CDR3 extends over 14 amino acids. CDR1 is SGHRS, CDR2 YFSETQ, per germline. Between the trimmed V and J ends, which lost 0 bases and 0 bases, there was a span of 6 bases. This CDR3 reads CASSLGTHQETQYF. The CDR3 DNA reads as TGCGCCAGCAGCTTGGGTACACACCAAGAGACCCAGTACTTC.